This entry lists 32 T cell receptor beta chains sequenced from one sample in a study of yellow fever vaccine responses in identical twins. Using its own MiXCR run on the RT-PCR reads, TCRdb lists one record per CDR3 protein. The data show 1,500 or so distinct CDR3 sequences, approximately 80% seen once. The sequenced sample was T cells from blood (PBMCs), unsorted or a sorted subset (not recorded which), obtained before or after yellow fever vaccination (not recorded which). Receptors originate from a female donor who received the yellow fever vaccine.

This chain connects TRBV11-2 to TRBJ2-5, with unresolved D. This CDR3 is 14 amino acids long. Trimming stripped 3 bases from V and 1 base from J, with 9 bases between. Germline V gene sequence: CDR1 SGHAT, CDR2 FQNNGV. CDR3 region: CASSFRWGQETQYF. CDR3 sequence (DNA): TGTGCCAGCAGCTTCCGTTGGGGCCAAGAGACCCAGTACTTC.

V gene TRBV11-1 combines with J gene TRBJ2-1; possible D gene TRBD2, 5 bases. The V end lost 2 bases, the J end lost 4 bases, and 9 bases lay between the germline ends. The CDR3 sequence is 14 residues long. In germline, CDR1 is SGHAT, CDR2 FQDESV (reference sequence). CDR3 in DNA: TGTGCCAGCAGCTTAAATTGGACTTACAATGAGCAGTTCTTC. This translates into CASSLNWTYNEQFF.

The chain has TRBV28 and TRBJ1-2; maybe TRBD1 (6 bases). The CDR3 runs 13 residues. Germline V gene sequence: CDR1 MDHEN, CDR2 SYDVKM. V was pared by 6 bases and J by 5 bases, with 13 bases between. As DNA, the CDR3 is TGTGCCAGCAGCCCCAGGGGCGGGTATGGCTACACCTTC. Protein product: CASSPRGGYGYTF.

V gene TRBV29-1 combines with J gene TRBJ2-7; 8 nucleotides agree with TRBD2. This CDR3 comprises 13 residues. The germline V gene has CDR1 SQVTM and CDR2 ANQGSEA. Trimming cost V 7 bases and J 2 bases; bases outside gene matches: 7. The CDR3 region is CSGGAGGAYEQYF. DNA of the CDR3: TGCAGCGGTGGGGCCGGGGGGGCCTACGAGCAGTACTTC.

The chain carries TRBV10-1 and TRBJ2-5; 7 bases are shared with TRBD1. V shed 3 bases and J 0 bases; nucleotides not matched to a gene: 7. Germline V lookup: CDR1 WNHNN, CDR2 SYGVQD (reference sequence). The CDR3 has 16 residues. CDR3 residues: CASSDLGDRDQETQYF. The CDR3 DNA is TGCGCCAGCAGTGACCTGGGAGACAGGGACCAAGAGACCCAGTACTTC.

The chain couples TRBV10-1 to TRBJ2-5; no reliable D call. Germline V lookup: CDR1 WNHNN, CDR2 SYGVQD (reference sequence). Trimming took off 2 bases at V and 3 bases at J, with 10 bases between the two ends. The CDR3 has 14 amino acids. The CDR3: CASSEALGKETQYF. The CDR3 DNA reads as TGCGCCAGCAGTGAGGCGTTGGGGAAAGAGACCCAGTACTTC.

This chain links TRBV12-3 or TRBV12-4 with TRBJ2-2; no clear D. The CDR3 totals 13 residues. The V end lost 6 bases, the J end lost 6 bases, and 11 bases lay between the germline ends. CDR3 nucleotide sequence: TGTGCCAGCAGCCCGCCGGTCCCCGGGGAGCTGTTTTTT. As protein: CASSPPVPGELFF.

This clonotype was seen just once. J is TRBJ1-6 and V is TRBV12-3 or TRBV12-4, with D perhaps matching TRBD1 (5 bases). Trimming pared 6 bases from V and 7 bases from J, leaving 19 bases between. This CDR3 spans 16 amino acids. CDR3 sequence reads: CASSLNGAYRNSPLHF. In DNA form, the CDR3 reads TGTGCCAGCAGCCTGAACGGAGCTTACAGGAATTCACCCCTCCACTTT.

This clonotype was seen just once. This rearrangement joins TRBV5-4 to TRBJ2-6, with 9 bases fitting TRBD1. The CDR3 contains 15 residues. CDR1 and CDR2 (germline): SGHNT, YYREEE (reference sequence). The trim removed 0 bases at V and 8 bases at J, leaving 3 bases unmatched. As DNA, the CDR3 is TGTGCCAGCAGCTTGGGGGACAGGGTGACCAACGTCCTGACTTTC. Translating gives CASSLGDRVTNVLTF.

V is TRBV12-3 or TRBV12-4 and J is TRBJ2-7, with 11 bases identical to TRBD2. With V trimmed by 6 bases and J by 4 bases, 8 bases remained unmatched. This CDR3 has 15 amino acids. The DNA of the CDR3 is TGTGCCAGCAGCAAACCGGGACTAGCGGAATACGAGCAGTACTTC. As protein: CASSKPGLAEYEQYF.

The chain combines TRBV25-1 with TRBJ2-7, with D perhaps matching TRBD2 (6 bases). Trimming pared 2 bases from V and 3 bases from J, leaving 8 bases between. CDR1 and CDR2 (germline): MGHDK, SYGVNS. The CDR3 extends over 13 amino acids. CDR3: CASSEKEGYEQYF. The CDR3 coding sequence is TGTGCCAGCAGTGAAAAGGAGGGCTACGAGCAGTACTTC.

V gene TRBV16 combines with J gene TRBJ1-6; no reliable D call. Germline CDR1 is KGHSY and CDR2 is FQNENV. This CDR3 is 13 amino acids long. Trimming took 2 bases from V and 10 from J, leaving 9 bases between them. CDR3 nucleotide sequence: TGTGCCAGCAGCCAAGGGGTAGGCTCACCCCTCCACTTT. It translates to CASSQGVGSPLHF.

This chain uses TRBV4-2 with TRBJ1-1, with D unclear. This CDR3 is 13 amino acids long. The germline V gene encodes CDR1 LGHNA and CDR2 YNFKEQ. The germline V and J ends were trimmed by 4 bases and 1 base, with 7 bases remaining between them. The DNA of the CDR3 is TGTGCCAGCAGCCCCTATTCGAACACTGAAGCTTTCTTT. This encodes CASSPYSNTEAFF.

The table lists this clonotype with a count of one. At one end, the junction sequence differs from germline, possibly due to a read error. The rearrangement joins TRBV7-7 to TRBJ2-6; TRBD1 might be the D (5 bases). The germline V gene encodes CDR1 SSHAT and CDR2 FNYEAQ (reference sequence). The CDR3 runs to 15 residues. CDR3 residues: CASSQGFAGANVLTF. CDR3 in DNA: TGTGCTAGCAGCCAGGGATTCGCTGGGGCCAACGTCCTGACTTTC. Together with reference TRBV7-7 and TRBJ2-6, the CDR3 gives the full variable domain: GAGVSQSPRYKVTKRGQDVTLRCDPISSHATLYWYQQALGQGPEFLTYFNYEAQPDKSGLPSDRFSAERPEGSISTLTIQRTEQRDSAMYRCASSQGFAGANVLTFGAGSRLTVL.

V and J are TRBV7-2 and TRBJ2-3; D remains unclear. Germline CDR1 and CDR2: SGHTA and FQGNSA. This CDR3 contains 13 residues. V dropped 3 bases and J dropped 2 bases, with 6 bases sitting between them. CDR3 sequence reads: CASSFGPTDTQYF. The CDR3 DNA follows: TGTGCCAGCAGCTTCGGGCCCACAGATACGCAGTATTTT.

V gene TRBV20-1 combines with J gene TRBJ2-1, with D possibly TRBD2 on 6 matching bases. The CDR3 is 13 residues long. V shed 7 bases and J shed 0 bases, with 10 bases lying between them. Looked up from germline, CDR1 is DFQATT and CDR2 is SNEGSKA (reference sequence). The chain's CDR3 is CSVRDSSYNEQFF. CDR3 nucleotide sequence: TGCAGTGTCCGGGACTCCTCCTACAATGAGCAGTTCTTC.

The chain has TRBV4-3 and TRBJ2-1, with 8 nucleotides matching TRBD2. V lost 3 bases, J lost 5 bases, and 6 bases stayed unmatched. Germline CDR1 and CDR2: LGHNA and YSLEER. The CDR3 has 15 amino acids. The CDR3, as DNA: TGCGCCAGCAGCCACACTTCTAGCGGGCACAATGAGCAGTTCTTC. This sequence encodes CASSHTSSGHNEQFF.

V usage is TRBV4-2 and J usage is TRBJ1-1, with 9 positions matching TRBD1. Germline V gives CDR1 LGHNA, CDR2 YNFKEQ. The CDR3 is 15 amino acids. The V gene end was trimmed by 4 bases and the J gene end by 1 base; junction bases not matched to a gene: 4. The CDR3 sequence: CASSLPTGGNTEAFF. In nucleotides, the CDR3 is TGTGCCAGCAGCCTCCCGACAGGGGGGAACACTGAAGCTTTCTTT.

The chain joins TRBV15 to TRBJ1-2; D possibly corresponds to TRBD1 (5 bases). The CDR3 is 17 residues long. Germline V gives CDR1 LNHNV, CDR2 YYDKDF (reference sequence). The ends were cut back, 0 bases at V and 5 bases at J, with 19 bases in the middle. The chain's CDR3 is CATSRDRFKGISYGYTF. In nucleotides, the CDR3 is TGTGCCACCAGCAGAGATCGATTTAAGGGGATATCGTATGGCTACACCTTC.

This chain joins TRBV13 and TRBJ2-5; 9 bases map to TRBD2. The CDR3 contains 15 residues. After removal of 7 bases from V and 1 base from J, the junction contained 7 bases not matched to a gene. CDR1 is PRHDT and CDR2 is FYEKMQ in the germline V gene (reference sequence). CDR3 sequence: CASTAGGPVQETQYF. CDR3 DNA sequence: TGTGCCAGCACCGCGGGGGGGCCGGTCCAAGAGACCCAGTACTTC.

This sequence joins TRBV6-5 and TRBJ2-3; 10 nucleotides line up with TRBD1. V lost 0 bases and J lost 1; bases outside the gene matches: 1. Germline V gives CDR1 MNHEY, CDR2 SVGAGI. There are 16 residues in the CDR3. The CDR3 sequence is CASSYSGTGGTDTQYF. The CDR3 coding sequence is TGTGCCAGCAGTTACTCCGGGACAGGGGGCACAGATACGCAGTATTTT.

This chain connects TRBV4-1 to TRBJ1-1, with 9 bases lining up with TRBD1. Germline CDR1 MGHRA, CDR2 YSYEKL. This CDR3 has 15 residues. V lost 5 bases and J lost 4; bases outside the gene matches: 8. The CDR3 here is CASSNLTGGITEAFF. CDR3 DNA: TGCGCCAGCAGCAACCTGACAGGGGGAATCACTGAAGCTTTCTTT.

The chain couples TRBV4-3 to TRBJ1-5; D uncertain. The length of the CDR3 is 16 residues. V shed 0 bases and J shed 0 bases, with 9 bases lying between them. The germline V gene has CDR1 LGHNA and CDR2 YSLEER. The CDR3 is CASSQDAGYSNQPQHF. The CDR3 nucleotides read TGCGCCAGCAGCCAAGATGCGGGTTATAGCAATCAGCCCCAGCATTTT.

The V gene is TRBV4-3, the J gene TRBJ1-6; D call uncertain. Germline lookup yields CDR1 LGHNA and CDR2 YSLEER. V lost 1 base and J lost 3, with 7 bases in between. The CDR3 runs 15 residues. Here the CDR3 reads CASSQVSDYNSPLHF. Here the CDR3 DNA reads TGCGCCAGCAGCCAAGTGTCGGACTATAATTCACCCCTCCACTTT.

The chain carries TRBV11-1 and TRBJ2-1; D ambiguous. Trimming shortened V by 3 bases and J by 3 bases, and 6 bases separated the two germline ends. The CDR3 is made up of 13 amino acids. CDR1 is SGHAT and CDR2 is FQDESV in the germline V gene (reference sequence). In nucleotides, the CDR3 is TGTGCCAGCAGCTTTTCGAGCTACAATGAGCAGTTCTTC. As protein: CASSFSSYNEQFF.

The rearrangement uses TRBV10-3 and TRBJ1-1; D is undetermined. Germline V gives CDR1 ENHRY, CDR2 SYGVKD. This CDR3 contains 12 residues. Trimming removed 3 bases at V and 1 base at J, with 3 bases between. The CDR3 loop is CAISDGNTEAFF. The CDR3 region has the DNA TGTGCCATCAGTGACGGGAACACTGAAGCTTTCTTT.

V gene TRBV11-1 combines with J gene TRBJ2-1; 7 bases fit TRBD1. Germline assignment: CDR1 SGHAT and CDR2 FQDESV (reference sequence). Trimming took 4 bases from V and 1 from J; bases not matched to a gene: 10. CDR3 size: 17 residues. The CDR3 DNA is TGTGCCAGCAGCTCCACTCCCGGGACAGATTCCTACAATGAGCAGTTCTTC. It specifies CASSSTPGTDSYNEQFF.

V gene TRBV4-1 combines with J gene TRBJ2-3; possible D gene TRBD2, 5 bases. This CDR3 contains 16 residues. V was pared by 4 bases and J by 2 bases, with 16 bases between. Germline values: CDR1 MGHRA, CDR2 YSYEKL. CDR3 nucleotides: TGCGCCAGCAGCCGACTACCCTGGGCTTTCACAGATACGCAGTATTTT. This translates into CASSRLPWAFTDTQYF.

The CDR3: CASSLEVLYNEQFF. DNA for the CDR3: TGTGCCAGCAGCTTGGAGGTCCTATACAATGAGCAGTTCTTC. The chain couples TRBV5-4 to TRBJ2-1, with D hard to call. Germline loops: CDR1 SGHNT, CDR2 YYREEE (reference sequence). The CDR3 is 14 amino acids. The V end was cut by 0 bases, the J end by 4 bases, with 8 bases between.

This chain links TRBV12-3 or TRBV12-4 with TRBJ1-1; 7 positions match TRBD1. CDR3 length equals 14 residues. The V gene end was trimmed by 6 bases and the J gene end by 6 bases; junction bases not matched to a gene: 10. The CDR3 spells CASRAQGHTSEAFF. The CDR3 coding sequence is TGTGCCAGCAGGGCACAGGGGCACACCTCTGAAGCTTTCTTT.

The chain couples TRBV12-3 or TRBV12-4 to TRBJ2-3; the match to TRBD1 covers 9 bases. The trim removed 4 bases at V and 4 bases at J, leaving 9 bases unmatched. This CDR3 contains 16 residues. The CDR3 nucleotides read TGTGCCAGCAGTTCTCACAGGGGGCTCATAGCAGATACGCAGTATTTT. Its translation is CASSSHRGLIADTQYF.

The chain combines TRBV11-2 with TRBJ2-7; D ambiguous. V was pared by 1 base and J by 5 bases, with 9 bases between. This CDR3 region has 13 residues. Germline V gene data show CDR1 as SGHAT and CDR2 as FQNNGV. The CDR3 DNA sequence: TGTGCCAGCAGCTTAGGAGGCGAAAACGAGCAGTACTTC. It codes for CASSLGGENEQYF.